A single T cell receptor (beta chain) is shown here with its context. Its antigen specificity is not known. The sample holds no much larger clone one base away, and base qualities are not on file. These data are taken from a study of blood T cell repertoires in COVID-19 (TCRdb year 2020). Regarding the study in general: Samples covering the acute and convalescent phases of COVID-19 were provided by collaborators in the United States, Italy and Spain. Deeply sampled blood TCRbeta repertoires from subjects exposed to, actively infected with, or recovered from COVID-19 were included in the dataset. Where available, HLA class I and class II types were obtained from metadata supplied by the sample provider rather than from assay-based typing. The samples were drawn from the first 160 participants of the ongoing ImmuneRACE study and from 1,200 or so subjects provided by 6 global collaborators. The prospective study material was composed of cDNA or gDNA derived from T cells, B-cell-depleted T cells, or PBMCs. A de-identified subject ID, COVID-19 status, age in years and sex were almost always included in the sample metadata. The repertoires were released in a freely available public database meant as a resource for research on the immune response to SARS-CoV-2. Broad study findings and their caveats: The quantity of clinical and demographic metadata differed by source and by participant and was supplied without curation.

Participants in the prospective study were aged roughly 18 to 89 years, lived in about two dozen United States geographic areas, and enrolled through a virtual design. Cohort assignment in the prospective study relied on participant-reported clinical history from a screening survey and a study questionnaire. Exposed participants were defined as having been in contact with someone with a PCR-confirmed or clinician-diagnosed COVID-19 case within 2 weeks of study entry. Mobile phlebotomists in the prospective study collected whole blood, serum and a nasopharyngeal or oropharyngeal swab from every participant. Prospective study participants could optionally give additional blood draws and questionnaires over an approximately 2-month period. Before DNA extraction, prospective study blood samples were shipped either frozen or at room temperature. Spanning cysteine to phenylalanine, the CDR3 consists of 15 amino acids. Kept here is only the CDR3 DNA, which spans 45 bases and is read in frame from base 1. Germline trimming: 3 bases from V, 3 bases from J; junction bases outside gene matches: 5. Via the germline V gene, CDR1 is KGHDR and CDR2 SFDVKD.

TCRbeta CDR3 regions were amplified from genomic DNA using the immunoSEQ Assay, a bias-controlled multiplex PCR. The study's own analysis went as follows. The number of nucleated cells in each sample was estimated by amplification of reference gene primers within the assay. To quantify the absolute abundance of each unique TCRbeta CDR3 rearrangement, sequence reads were collapsed and filtered. For each sample, productive Simpson clonality was calculated as the square root of Simpson's diversity index across productive rearrangements. Here the immuneACCESS table is served through TCRdb, limited to in-frame sequences with V and J called. Missing clones are a known gap in these copies; in checked studies unresolved V genes cover under half, and the rest lacks a known reason. V and J calls plus clone size are reproduced from that table; the DNA served to infer D and trimming. The sample table contains fewer than 350,000 clones; only one count was recorded for more than 70% of them. Clones ranked in the top ten supply approximately 1% of the sample.

The source of this sequence is a woman aged 25 to 45 who had been exposed to COVID-19. The chain is encoded by TRBV24-1 joined to TRBJ1-1; TRBD1 fits 8 bases in the junction. Sequenced input: PBMCs or T cells enriched from blood (not recorded which). The CDR3 region reads CATSDRGQGHTEAFF. The nucleotide sequence reads as follows: TGTGCCACCAGTGATCGCGGACAGGGTCACACTGAAGCTTTCTTT.